The 21 T cell receptor beta chains below were found in one sample sequenced in a study of cytomegalovirus exposure and HLA in healthy donors. Vbeta (60) and Jbeta (13) primers were used in the PCR. Sequenced by immunoSEQ multiplex PCR; TCRdb stores in-frame clones only, minus some. Of some 120,000 clones listed, 81% were seen once; the top ten hold about 1.7%. The source material was PBMCs. The receptors were sampled from a man between 18 and 35 years old in good health and CMV-seronegative.

The chain employs TRBV5-1 and TRBJ1-2; TRBD1 aligns across 10 bases. The ends lost 0 bases at V and 4 bases at J; junction bases unmatched: 9. The CDR3 contains 17 residues. CDR1 and CDR2 from the germline V gene are SGHRS and YFSETQ. In nucleotides, the CDR3 is TGCGCCAGCAGCTTGGGAGACAGGGGGCCCCTACCCTATGGCTACACCTTC. Its translation: CASSLGDRGPLPYGYTF.

In this sample, this clone turned up once. The chain recombines TRBV9 with TRBJ1-3, with 10 positions matching TRBD1. The trim removed 3 bases at V and 0 bases at J, leaving 12 bases unmatched. This CDR3 contains 19 residues. Germline V gene lookup returns CDR1 SGDLS and CDR2 YYNGEE. The CDR3 nucleotides read TGTGCCAGCAGCGAGCCCCGGGACAGGGGCCTAAGCTCTGGAAACACCATATATTTT. It translates to CASSEPRDRGLSSGNTIYF.

This chain joins TRBV5-1 and TRBJ1-2, with TRBD1 as a possible D gene (5 bases). V was cut by 2 bases and J by 4 bases, with 15 bases left in between. From germline, CDR1 is SGHRS and CDR2 YFSETQ. The CDR3 totals 15 residues. The CDR3 reads CASSFTGGSPYGYTF. The CDR3 DNA follows: TGCGCCAGCAGCTTCACGGGGGGGAGTCCCTATGGCTACACCTTC. Based on the CDR3 plus reference TRBV5-1 and TRBJ1-2, the full variable domain is KAGVTQTPRYLIKTRGQQVTLSCSPISGHRSVSWYQQTPGQGLQFLFEYFSETQRNKGNFPGRFSGRQFSNSRSEMNVSTLELGDSALYLCASSFTGGSPYGYTFGSGTRLTVV.

The chain has TRBV7-3 and TRBJ2-1; no firm D call. The ends were cut back, 5 bases at V and 4 bases at J, with 9 bases in the middle. CDR3 length equals 13 residues. Germline V gene lookup returns CDR1 SGHTA and CDR2 FQGTGA. In DNA, the CDR3 is TGTGCCAGCAGCCTATTAGCTTACAATGAGCAGTTCTTC. Translation gives CASSLLAYNEQFF.

The chain couples TRBV5-6 to TRBJ2-7; D not resolved. The CDR3 is 13 residues long. The V and J ends lost 1 base and 4 bases respectively, with 9 bases between them. From germline, CDR1 is SGHDT and CDR2 YYEEEE. The CDR3 is CASSLSLLYEQYF. The CDR3 DNA sequence: TGTGCCAGCAGCTTGAGTCTCCTATACGAGCAGTACTTC.

The gene calls are TRBV4-2 and TRBJ2-5, with 13 positions matching TRBD2. CDR1 is LGHNA and CDR2 is YNFKEQ in the germline V gene. Trimming removed 3 bases from V and 5 bases from J; junction bases left unmatched: 6. The CDR3 spans 16 residues. The CDR3 sequence: CASSQETSGGRETQYF. CDR3 DNA sequence: TGTGCCAGCAGCCAGGAGACTAGCGGGGGGCGGGAGACCCAGTACTTC.

The chain has TRBV11-2 and TRBJ1-4; D call uncertain. Trimming took off 3 bases at V and 5 bases at J, with 13 bases between the two ends. Germline CDR1 SGHAT, CDR2 FQNNGV. The CDR3 has 15 amino acids. The CDR3 is CASSLENSRNEKLFF. The CDR3, as DNA: TGTGCCAGCAGCTTGGAGAATTCCAGAAATGAAAAACTGTTTTTT. The variable domain in full, with the rest retrieved from reference TRBV11-2 and TRBJ1-4, is EAGVAQSPRYKIIEKRQSVAFWCNPISGHATLYWYQQILGQGPKLLIQFQNNGVVDDSQLPKDRFSAERLKGVDSTLKIQPAKLEDSAVYLCASSLENSRNEKLFFGSGTQLSVL.

The gene calls are TRBV5-1 and TRBJ1-1; possibly TRBD1 for D (6 bases). This CDR3 region has 14 residues. Trimming took 3 bases from V and 3 from J, leaving 12 bases between them. The germline V gene has CDR1 SGHRS and CDR2 YFSETQ. In DNA, the CDR3 is TGCGCCAGCAGCTCCGACAGGCCCGACACTGAAGCTTTCTTT. This gives the protein CASSSDRPDTEAFF.

The CDR3 region has the DNA TGTGCCAGCAGCCCCTCAGGAAACCCCTACGAGCAGTACTTC. This translates into CASSPSGNPYEQYF. The gene calls are TRBV6-5 and TRBJ2-7; D gene unclear. Trimming cost V 6 bases and J 2 bases, with 14 bases left between them. The CDR3 spans 14 residues. The germline V gene encodes CDR1 MNHEY and CDR2 SVGAGI.

The CDR3 nucleotides read TGTGCCAGCAGCTTAGACGTCAGGTCCCGCAGTACAGATACGCAGTATTTT. Residues: CASSLDVRSRSTDTQYF. This rearrangement joins TRBV7-9 to TRBJ2-3; D call uncertain. CDR1 is SEHNR, CDR2 FQNEAQ, per germline (reference sequence). The CDR3 spans 17 residues. Deletions cut 1 base from V and 3 bases from J, with 17 bases between.

The chain uses TRBV9 and TRBJ2-7, with TRBD2 matching over 10 bases. Trimming cost V 0 bases and J 2 bases; bases outside gene matches: 2. The CDR3 contains 15 residues. The V gene's germline CDR1 is SGDLS and CDR2 YYNGEE. The CDR3 here is CASSVGAGGTYEQYF. CDR3 nucleotides: TGTGCCAGCAGCGTAGGAGCGGGGGGGACCTACGAGCAGTACTTC.

The V gene is TRBV11-2, the J gene TRBJ1-5, with unresolved D. The V end was cut by 0 bases, the J end by 11 bases, with 11 bases between. The CDR3 runs to 13 residues. Germline-derived CDR1 and CDR2 are SGHAT and FQNNGV. The CDR3 protein is CASSLDRSGAQHF. The DNA for the CDR3 is TGTGCCAGCAGCTTAGATAGGAGCGGGGCCCAGCATTTT.

This chain links TRBV5-4 with TRBJ1-4; 9 bases agree with TRBD1. Trimming took 5 bases from V and 5 from J; bases not matched to a gene: 7. The CDR3 runs to 15 residues. The germline V gene has CDR1 SGHNT and CDR2 YYREEE (reference sequence). The CDR3, as DNA: TGTGCCAGCAGGTCGGCCGGACAGGGGAATGAAAAACTGTTTTTT. Amino acid sequence: CASRSAGQGNEKLFF.

V is TRBV5-5 and J is TRBJ1-4; no definite D call. There are 15 residues in the CDR3. With 4 bases removed from V and 3 bases from J, the gap between germline ends came to 13 bases. Germline V gene sequence: CDR1 SGHKS, CDR2 YYEKEE (reference sequence). The CDR3 spells CASSPHGVANEKLFF. CDR3 DNA sequence: TGTGCCAGCAGCCCCCACGGGGTGGCTAATGAAAAACTGTTTTTT.

This clone has a handful of counts. This chain connects TRBV4-3 to TRBJ2-3; tentative D call: TRBD2 (5 bases). Looked up from germline, CDR1 is LGHNA and CDR2 is YSLEER. The V end lost 3 bases, the J end lost 0 bases, and 19 bases lay between the germline ends. This CDR3 spans 18 amino acids. The CDR3 is CASSHAPASRGSTDTQYF. Here the CDR3 DNA reads TGCGCCAGCAGCCACGCCCCGGCTAGCCGCGGGAGCACAGATACGCAGTATTTT.

This clone has a handful of counts. CDR3 region: CASSLEKRGVSYEQYF. The CDR3, as DNA: TGCGCCAGCAGCTTGGAAAAGCGGGGGGTCTCCTACGAGCAGTACTTC. This chain joins TRBV5-1 and TRBJ2-7; 9 nucleotides match TRBD2. Unmatched junction bases numbered 4, after V lost 0 bases and J lost 0 bases. There are 16 residues in the CDR3. The V gene's germline CDR1 is SGHRS and CDR2 YFSETQ.

This clone was detected a few times. The chain uses TRBV5-1 and TRBJ2-5, with 14 nucleotides matching TRBD2. V lost 4 bases, J lost 5 bases, and 7 bases stayed unmatched. The CDR3 has 16 amino acids. Germline-derived CDR1 and CDR2 are SGHRS and YFSETQ. The CDR3, as DNA: TGCGCCAGCAGCCCTGGGACTAGCGGGGGTGGGGAGACCCAGTACTTC. It codes for CASSPGTSGGGETQYF. Drawing the rest from reference TRBV5-1 and TRBJ2-5, the complete variable domain is KAGVTQTPRYLIKTRGQQVTLSCSPISGHRSVSWYQQTPGQGLQFLFEYFSETQRNKGNFPGRFSGRQFSNSRSEMNVSTLELGDSALYLCASSPGTSGGGETQYFGPGTRLLVL.

The chain has TRBV11-3 and TRBJ2-1, with a weak D call TRBD1 (6 bases). This CDR3 contains 15 residues. Trimming took off 5 bases at V and 7 bases at J, with 18 bases between the two ends. CDR1 and CDR2 from the germline V gene are SGHNT and YENEEA. Here the CDR3 DNA reads TGTGCCAGCAGCCTCACAGGACCAGGGGCGAATGAGCAGTTCTTC. Translated: CASSLTGPGANEQFF.

This chain uses TRBV7-8 with TRBJ1-4; tentatively, D is TRBD1 (5 bases). V was clipped by 4 bases and J by 10 bases, with 19 bases between them. CDR3 length: 15 amino acids. The V gene's germline CDR1 is SGHVS and CDR2 FQNEAQ. CDR3 amino acids: CASSSNQGRGGKLFF. The CDR3 nucleotides are TGTGCCAGCAGCTCAAATCAGGGCCGGGGAGGAAAACTGTTTTTT.

J is TRBJ1-5 and V is TRBV6-6; 8 nucleotides agree with TRBD1. This CDR3 spans 16 amino acids. Germline lookup yields CDR1 MNHNY and CDR2 SVGAGI (reference sequence). Unmatched junction bases numbered 5, after V lost 2 bases and J lost 2 bases. This CDR3 is CASSYPPDRGNQPQHF. Written as DNA, the CDR3 is TGTGCCAGCAGTTACCCCCCGGACAGGGGCAATCAGCCCCAGCATTTT.

The chain is built from TRBV5-6 and TRBJ1-2, with a weak D call TRBD1 (6 bases). Per germline, CDR1 SGHDT and CDR2 YYEEEE. Trimming took off 4 bases at V and 4 bases at J, with 14 bases between the two ends. The CDR3 is 14 residues long. CDR3 coding DNA: TGTGCCAGCAGCGGAAGGACAGTCTCCTATGGCTACACCTTC. This sequence encodes CASSGRTVSYGYTF. Variable domain in full (rest from reference TRBV5-6 and TRBJ1-2): DAGVTQSPTHLIKTRGQQVTLRCSPKSGHDTVSWYQQALGQGPQFIFQYYEEEERQRGNFPDRFSGHQFPNYSSELNVNALLLGDSALYLCASSGRTVSYGYTFGSGTRLTVV.